Presented here are 30 T cell receptor beta chains from one specimen sequenced in a study of blood T cells in healthy people across ages. A second PCR of roughly 6 to 12 cycles used a sample-barcoded 5' primer and a J-beta primer mix. Each CDR3 protein is one row after TCRdb ran MiXCR on the 5' RACE reads. The data hold fewer than 1,000,000 distinct CDR3 sequences, with about 42% observed a single time. The sequenced sample consisted of blood. The receptor set was obtained from a man in his sixties in good health.

The chain recombines TRBV4-1 with TRBJ2-4; the match to TRBD1 covers 10 bases. Germline V gives CDR1 MGHRA, CDR2 YSYEKL. V gave up 1 base and J gave up 13 bases; unmatched junction bases: 7. The CDR3 consists of 14 residues. The CDR3 here is CASSQGQGASEQYF. In nucleotides, the CDR3 is TGCGCCAGCAGCCAAGGACAGGGGGCTAGTGAGCAGTACTTC.

This clonotype came up a few times. The chain joins TRBV19 to TRBJ1-5; TRBD1 agrees at 7 bases. The ends lost 3 bases at V and 3 bases at J; junction bases unmatched: 2. This CDR3 has 14 amino acids. The germline V gene encodes CDR1 LNHDA and CDR2 SQIVND (reference sequence). In DNA form, the CDR3 reads TGTGCCAGTAGTATGGGACAGCTCAATCAGCCCCAGCATTTT. It codes for CASSMGQLNQPQHF.

This clonotype was seen a handful of times. The V and J genes are TRBV3-1 and TRBJ2-1; a weak D match, TRBD2 (6 bases). The CDR3 has 18 amino acids. CDR1 is LGHDT, CDR2 YNNKEL, per germline (reference sequence). Trimming took off 0 bases at V and 9 bases at J, with 24 bases between the two ends. In DNA form, the CDR3 reads TGTGCCAGCAGCCAAGATCTAAGGACGGGGGTTGGAGGCGGTGAGCAGTTCTTC. Its protein is CASSQDLRTGVGGGEQFF.

As concerns this clonotype: Relative to the germline gene, one junction end is altered; a read error may explain this. This sequence joins TRBV11-2 and TRBJ2-3; D ambiguous. CDR3 size: 13 residues. CDR1 is SGHAT and CDR2 is FQNNGV in the germline V gene. The chain's CDR3 is CASGLVSTDTQYF. In DNA form, the CDR3 reads TGTGCCAGCGGCTTAGTGAGCACAGATACGCAGTATTTT.

The CDR3 loop is CASSEGGSPSCGYTF. The CDR3 DNA is TGTGCCAGCAGTGAAGGTGGCAGCCCAAGCTGTGGCTACACCTTC. This chain uses TRBV6-1 with TRBJ1-2; D not certain. The CDR3 has 15 amino acids. CDR1 is MNHNS and CDR2 is SASEGT in the germline V gene. The V gene lost 1 base and the J gene lost 7 bases, with 16 bases spanning the gap.

The chain recombines TRBV18 with TRBJ1-2; 7 bases match TRBD1. The CDR3 is 13 amino acids. Germline loops: CDR1 KGHSH, CDR2 LQKENI. Trimming took 6 bases from V and 7 from J; bases not matched to a gene: 8. The CDR3 DNA is TGTGCCAGCTCTCCTACGGACAGGACTGGCTACACCTTC. This codes for CASSPTDRTGYTF.

At least ten counts were recorded for this clonotype. The chain joins TRBV10-3 to TRBJ2-7; TRBD1 agrees at 9 bases. The germline V gene encodes CDR1 ENHRY and CDR2 SYGVKD. With 8 bases clipped from V and 4 bases from J, the junction kept 12 bases outside the gene matches. This CDR3 comprises 15 residues. The chain's CDR3 is CAIRKGTGGAYEQYF. In DNA form, the CDR3 reads TGTGCCATCCGGAAGGGCACAGGGGGCGCGTACGAGCAGTACTTC.

In its sample, this clonotype was seen a few times. V gene TRBV29-1 combines with J gene TRBJ1-4; D may be TRBD1 (6 bases). V dropped 4 bases and J dropped 5 bases, with 14 bases sitting between them. The CDR3 is 14 amino acids. Germline V gene lookup returns CDR1 SQVTM and CDR2 ANQGSEA. The DNA of the CDR3 is TGCAGCGTTGGGGGGGGCAGCCTGAATGAAAAACTGTTTTTT. Translation gives CSVGGGSLNEKLFF.

This clonotype appeared a few times. The chain combines TRBV20-1 with TRBJ1-6; D gene unclear. Germline CDR1 DFQATT, CDR2 SNEGSKA (reference sequence). Trimming removed 1 base from V and 5 bases from J, with 9 bases in between. The CDR3 is 14 amino acids. DNA for the CDR3: TGCAGTGCTAGAGTAGGGAAAAATAATTCACCCCTCCACTTT. It codes for CSARVGKNNSPLHF.

This clonotype was seen repeatedly, ten times or more. The chain links TRBV7-9 to TRBJ2-7, with 9 bases matching TRBD1. Trimming at V came to 3 bases and at J to 3 bases, leaving 3 bases not matched to a gene. The CDR3 runs 14 residues. Germline V gene data show CDR1 as SEHNR and CDR2 as FQNEAQ (reference sequence). CDR3 residues: CASSFRDRVYEQYF. CDR3 DNA sequence: TGTGCCAGCAGCTTCCGGGACAGGGTCTACGAGCAGTACTTC. The full variable domain, its missing parts supplied by reference TRBV7-9 and TRBJ2-7, is DTGVSQNPRHKITKRGQNVTFRCDPISEHNRLYWYRQTLGQGPEFLTYFQNEAQLEKSRLLSDRFSAERPKGSFSTLEIQRTEQGDSAMYLCASSFRDRVYEQYFGPGTRLTVT.

The rearrangement links TRBV29-1 to TRBJ1-2; 9 bases line up with TRBD1. With V trimmed by 5 bases and J by 6 bases, 7 bases remained unmatched. The CDR3 contains 13 residues. Germline assignment: CDR1 SQVTM and CDR2 ANQGSEA. The CDR3 DNA reads as TGCAGCGTTTTACAGGGGGCCGACGATGGCTACACCTTC. Translation gives CSVLQGADDGYTF.

Remarks on this clonotype: An end of the junction does not agree with germline; a read error may underlie this. V and J are TRBV7-9 and TRBJ1-4, with a tentative D call TRBD1 (5 bases). CDR1 SEHNR and CDR2 FQNEAQ come from the germline V gene (reference sequence). The CDR3 contains 18 residues. CDR3 DNA sequence: TGTGCCAGCAGCTTAGGACATCCCGGGACGGCAGTTAATGAAAAACTTTTTTTT. Translation: CASSLGHPGTAVNEKLFF.

The table lists this clonotype with a few counts. V usage is TRBV20-1 and J usage is TRBJ2-5, with a tentative D call TRBD2 (5 bases). V shed 5 bases and J shed 1 base, with 11 bases lying between them. The CDR3 is made up of 13 amino acids. Germline V gene data show CDR1 as DFQATT and CDR2 as SNEGSKA (reference sequence). The CDR3 DNA sequence: TGCAGTGCTCGTCCGGGGATCCAAGAGACCCAGTACTTC. The encoded protein is CSARPGIQETQYF.

This clonotype was seen once. Germline is not matched at one junction end, which may reflect a read error. V gene TRBV3-1 combines with J gene TRBJ2-3; TRBD2 agrees at 11 bases. The CDR3 has 16 amino acids. Germline V lookup: CDR1 LGHDT, CDR2 YNNKEL (reference sequence). CDR3 sequence (DNA): TGTGCCGGCAGCCAACAGACTAGCGGGGTCACAGATACGCAGTATTTT. It specifies CAGSQQTSGVTDTQYF.

There are many counts of this clonotype. V and J are TRBV4-2 and TRBJ2-2; 14 bases agree with TRBD2. The CDR3 has 15 residues. Trimming took 6 bases from V and 6 from J; bases not matched to a gene: 3. Germline CDR1 reads LGHNA; CDR2 reads YNFKEQ. CDR3 residues: CASRETSGGAGELFF. DNA of the CDR3: TGTGCCAGCAGAGAGACTAGCGGGGGGGCCGGGGAGCTGTTTTTT.

The chain carries TRBV6-1 and TRBJ2-5; a possible D gene is TRBD2 (5 bases). Trimming removed 4 bases at V and 2 bases at J, with 11 bases between. Germline-derived CDR1 and CDR2 are MNHNS and SASEGT. There are 14 residues in the CDR3. In DNA, the CDR3 is TGTGCCAGCAGTGCGGGGTGGGGTCAAGAGACCCAGTACTTC. Protein: CASSAGWGQETQYF.

Only a few counts were recorded for this clonotype. The chain combines TRBV20-1 with TRBJ1-5; 9 bases fit TRBD1. The trim removed 6 bases at V and 6 bases at J, leaving 9 bases unmatched. The CDR3 extends over 14 amino acids. Germline-derived CDR1 and CDR2 are DFQATT and SNEGSKA (reference sequence). The CDR3 DNA sequence: TGCAGTGCCGGTGGACAGGGGAATAGTCAGCCCCAGCATTTT. Translating it yields CSAGGQGNSQPQHF.

The chain recombines TRBV28 with TRBJ2-1, with a tentative D call TRBD2 (5 bases). Trimming removed 8 bases from V and 2 bases from J, with 19 bases in between. The CDR3 extends over 16 amino acids. Germline loops: CDR1 MDHEN, CDR2 SYDVKM. The DNA for the CDR3 is TGTGCCAGCCACCGCGAGGGAGTAGTTGCCTACAATGAGCAGTTCTTC. Its translation: CASHREGVVAYNEQFF. The full variable domain, rest sourced from reference TRBV28 and TRBJ2-1, is DVKVTQSSRYLVKRTGEKVFLECVQDMDHENMFWYRQDPGLGLRLIYFSYDVKMKEKGDIPEGYSVSREKKERFSLILESASTNQTSMYLCASHREGVVAYNEQFFGPGTRLTVL.

The gene calls are TRBV12-3 or TRBV12-4 and TRBJ1-2; TRBD1 aligns across 7 bases. V was pared by 5 bases and J by 7 bases, with 7 bases of the junction left unmatched. The CDR3 extends over 13 amino acids. In DNA, the CDR3 is TGTGCCAGCAGTCCGACAGGGAATCTTGGCTACACCTTC. It codes for CASSPTGNLGYTF.

The V gene is TRBV29-1, the J gene TRBJ1-2; D gene uncertain. The CDR3 has 11 residues. CDR1 and CDR2 from the germline V gene are SQVTM and ANQGSEA. Deletions cut 5 bases from V and 6 bases from J, with 10 bases between. CDR3 coding DNA: TGCAGCGTTCGAGCCGCCAATGGCTACACCTTC. As protein: CSVRAANGYTF.

V gene TRBV12-3 or TRBV12-4 combines with J gene TRBJ1-2; a weak D match, TRBD1 (6 bases). This CDR3 region has 15 residues. Trimming pared 6 bases from V and 0 bases from J, leaving 14 bases between. In DNA, the CDR3 is TGTGCCAGCAGACACCAACAGGGTTCTAACTATGGCTACACCTTC. It specifies CASRHQQGSNYGYTF.

This clonotype was found a few times. The chain employs TRBV14 and TRBJ1-2; TRBD1 matches at 9 bases. This CDR3 has 15 residues. The junction had 7 bases not matched to a gene; V was cut back by 4 bases and J by 4 bases. CDR1 SGHDN and CDR2 FVKESK come from the germline V gene. The CDR3 sequence: CASSPVGTGSYGYTF. For the CDR3, the DNA is TGTGCCAGCAGCCCGGTCGGGACAGGGTCCTATGGCTACACCTTC.

This clonotype was picked up a small number of times. The rearrangement uses TRBV20-1 and TRBJ2-5; unclear D gene. CDR1 and CDR2 from the germline V gene are DFQATT and SNEGSKA (reference sequence). This CDR3 is built from 14 residues. Trimming cost V 3 bases and J 5 bases, with 16 bases left between them. The CDR3 spells CSASLSGSVETQYF. CDR3 bases: TGCAGTGCTAGTCTTTCCGGATCTGTGGAGACCCAGTACTTC.

The chain uses TRBV12-3 or TRBV12-4 and TRBJ2-4; D is possibly TRBD2 (6 bases). Trimming removed 8 bases from V and 7 bases from J, with 21 bases in between. CDR3 length equals 15 residues. For the CDR3, the DNA is TGTGCCAGCGGACCCCCGAACCCGGGGGAGAACATTCAGTACTTC. Protein sequence: CASGPPNPGENIQYF.

The chain couples TRBV7-9 to TRBJ2-4, with 9 positions matching TRBD1. CDR3 length equals 14 residues. Trimming removed 4 bases from V and 13 bases from J; junction bases left unmatched: 11. From germline, CDR1 is SEHNR and CDR2 FQNEAQ (reference sequence). The CDR3 DNA reads as TGTGCCAGCAGCTCAACCGGGACAGGGAAAGCGCAGTACTTC. Translating it yields CASSSTGTGKAQYF.

This clonotype was seen a few times. V gene TRBV20-1 combines with J gene TRBJ2-3; TRBD2 matches at 7 bases. CDR1 is DFQATT and CDR2 is SNEGSKA in the germline V gene (reference sequence). The CDR3 runs to 12 residues. The V segment lost 7 bases and the J segment 1 base; nucleotides outside the gene matches: 2. The chain's CDR3 is CSVAGGTDTQYF. In DNA form, the CDR3 reads TGCAGTGTTGCGGGGGGCACAGATACGCAGTATTTT.

The chain employs TRBV24-1 and TRBJ1-5; a possible D gene is TRBD1 (6 bases). V shed 4 bases and J shed 7 bases, with 19 bases lying between them. The CDR3 contains 16 residues. Germline CDR1 reads KGHDR; CDR2 reads SFDVKD. As DNA, the CDR3 is TGTGCCACCAGTGACCCGGGACACTTGGAAGGACAGCCCCAGCATTTT. Translation gives CATSDPGHLEGQPQHF.

The V gene is TRBV6-6, the J gene TRBJ1-1; TRBD1 agrees at 8 bases. V lost 6 bases, J lost 1 base, and 10 bases stayed unmatched. The CDR3 has 16 amino acids. The germline CDR1 and CDR2 sequences are MNHNY and SVGAGI (reference sequence). This CDR3 reads CASRPPGQGTNTEAFF. CDR3 in DNA: TGTGCCAGCAGGCCCCCTGGACAGGGAACGAACACTGAAGCTTTCTTT.

This clonotype was found a few times. The chain employs TRBV5-6 and TRBJ2-5; TRBD2 might be the D (7 bases). With 3 bases removed from V and 1 base from J, the gap between germline ends came to 31 bases. Germline V gene sequence: CDR1 SGHDT, CDR2 YYEEEE. The CDR3 has 21 amino acids. In DNA form, the CDR3 reads TGTGCCAGCAGCTCCTCCGGGGGGCGAAGCGGGGACCATTTGGGCCAAGAGACCCAGTACTTC. It translates to CASSSSGGRSGDHLGQETQYF.

The chain recombines TRBV7-9 with TRBJ1-2; perhaps TRBD1 as D (5 bases). CDR1 is SEHNR and CDR2 is FQNEAQ in the germline V gene (reference sequence). V was cut by 7 bases and J by 5 bases, with 26 bases left in between. The CDR3 is 17 residues long. CDR3 region: CASTLGSTAHGGYGYTF. CDR3 in DNA: TGTGCCAGCACCCTAGGGTCGACAGCCCACGGGGGGTATGGCTACACCTTC.